The clone carrying this T cell receptor beta chain has a handful of counts. Both 60 Vbeta primers and 13 Jbeta primers went into the PCR. Repertoires were generated with immunoSEQ multiplex PCR, while TCRdb's copy carries only in-frame clones and drops some. The table has about 180,000 clones, around three quarters seen once. Unrecorded immune exposures were likely, despite nominal health at sampling. This sample stems from a study of cytomegalovirus exposure and HLA in healthy donors. V lost 0 bases and J lost 0, with 5 bases in between. CDR1 MNHEY and CDR2 SMNVEV come from the germline V gene (reference sequence). The CDR3 contains 14 residues.

Sequenced input: PBMCs. The receptor's source is a man aged 35 to 55 in good health and CMV-seronegative. The rearrangement links TRBV27 to TRBJ1-1; D gene ambiguous. The chain's CDR3 is CASSLSRLNTEAFF. The CDR3 nucleotides read TGTGCCAGCAGTTTATCGAGGCTGAACACTGAAGCTTTCTTT.